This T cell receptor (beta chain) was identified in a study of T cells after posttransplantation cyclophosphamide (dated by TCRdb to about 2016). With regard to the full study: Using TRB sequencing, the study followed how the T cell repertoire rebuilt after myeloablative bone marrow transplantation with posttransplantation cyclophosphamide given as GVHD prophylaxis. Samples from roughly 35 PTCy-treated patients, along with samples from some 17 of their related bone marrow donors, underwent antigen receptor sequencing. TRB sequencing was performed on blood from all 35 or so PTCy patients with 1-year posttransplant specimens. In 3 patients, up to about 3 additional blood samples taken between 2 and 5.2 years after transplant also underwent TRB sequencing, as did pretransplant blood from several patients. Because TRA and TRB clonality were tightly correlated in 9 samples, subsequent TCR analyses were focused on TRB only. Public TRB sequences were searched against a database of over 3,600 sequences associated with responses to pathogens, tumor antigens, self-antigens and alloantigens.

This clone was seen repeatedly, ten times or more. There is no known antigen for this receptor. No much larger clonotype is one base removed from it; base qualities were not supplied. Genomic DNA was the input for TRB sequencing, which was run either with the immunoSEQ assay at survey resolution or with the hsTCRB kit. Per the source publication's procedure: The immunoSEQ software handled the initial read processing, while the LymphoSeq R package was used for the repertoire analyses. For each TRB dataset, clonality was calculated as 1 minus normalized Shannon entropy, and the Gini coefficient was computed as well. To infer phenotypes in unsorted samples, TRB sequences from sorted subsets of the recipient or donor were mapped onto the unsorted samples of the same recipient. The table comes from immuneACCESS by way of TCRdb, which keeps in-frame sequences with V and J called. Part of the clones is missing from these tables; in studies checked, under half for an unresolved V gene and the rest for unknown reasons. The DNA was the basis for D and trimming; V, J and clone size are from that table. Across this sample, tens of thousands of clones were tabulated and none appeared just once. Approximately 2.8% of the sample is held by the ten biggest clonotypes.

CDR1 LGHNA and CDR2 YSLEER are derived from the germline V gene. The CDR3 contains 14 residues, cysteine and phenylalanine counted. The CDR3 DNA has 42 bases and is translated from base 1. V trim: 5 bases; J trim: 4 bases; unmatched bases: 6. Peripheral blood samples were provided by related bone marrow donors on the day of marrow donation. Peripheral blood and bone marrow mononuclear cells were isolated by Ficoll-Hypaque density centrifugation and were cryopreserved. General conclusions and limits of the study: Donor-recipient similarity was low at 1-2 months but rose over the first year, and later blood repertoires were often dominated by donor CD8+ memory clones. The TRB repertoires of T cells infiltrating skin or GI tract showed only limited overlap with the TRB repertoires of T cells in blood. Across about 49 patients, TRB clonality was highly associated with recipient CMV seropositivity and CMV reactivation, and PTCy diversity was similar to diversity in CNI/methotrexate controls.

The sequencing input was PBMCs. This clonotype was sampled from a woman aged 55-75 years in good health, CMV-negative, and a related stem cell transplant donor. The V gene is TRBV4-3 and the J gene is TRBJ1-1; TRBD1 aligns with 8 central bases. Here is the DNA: TGCGCCAGCAGCTCCAGAGACAGGGGCACTGAAGCTTTCTTT. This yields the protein CASSSRDRGTEAFF.